Listed below are T cell receptor beta chains from one sample, sequenced in a study of Ad26.COV2.S vaccination and SARS-CoV-2 variants. Some clones are missing from TCRdb's copy, which holds only in-frame ones; the method was immunoSEQ multiplex PCR. Of roughly 450,000 clones in the sample, approximately 92% were seen once. The material sequenced was peripheral blood, taken in a trial of Ad26.COV2.S vaccine versus placebo. The receptors derive from a person aged 18-60 years who received the Ad26.COV2.S COVID-19 vaccine or a placebo. Both conserved end residues are part of each CDR3. Each record gives: V gene, CDR3 length, clone size, D gene, J gene, CDR3 protein, CDR3 DNA. A D gene is named only where the DNA matches it firmly. Some rows mark clone size as missing; the rest say once, few, many or name a class of expanded clone.

>TRBV5-1|16|-|-|TRBJ1-1
CASSLGATGKNTEAFF
TGCGCCAGCAGCTTGGGGGCCACGGGGAAGAACACTGAAGCTTTCTTT
>TRBV6-2/TRBV6-3|15|-|-|TRBJ2-1
CASSYLTGRWNEQFF
TGTGCCAGCAGTTACCTAACGGGAAGGTGGAATGAGCAGTTCTTC
>TRBV6-6|15|-|-|TRBJ2-2
CASSFVLGGTGELFF
TGTGCCAGCAGTTTTGTACTAGGTGGCACCGGGGAGCTGTTTTTT
>TRBV19|16|-|-|TRBJ1-1
CASSNIYRSGDTEAFF
TGTGCCAGTAGTAATATTTATAGGTCAGGGGACACTGAAGCTTTCTTT
>TRBV19|17|-|-|TRBJ1-4
CASSIDYEYSRYEKLFF
TGTGCCAGTAGTATAGATTATGAGTACAGCAGATATGAAAAACTGTTTTTT
>TRBV5-3|14|-|TRBD2|TRBJ2-7
CARSLKREDPEQYF
TGTGCCAGAAGCTTGAAGCGGGAGGATCCCGAGCAGTACTTC
>TRBV11-2|10|-|-|TRBJ2-7
CASSSDEQYF
TGTGCCAGCAGCTCCGACGAGCAGTACTTC
>TRBV28|16|-|TRBD2|TRBJ2-3
CASSSSASGSTDTQYF
TGTGCCAGCAGCAGCTCCGCTAGCGGGAGCACAGATACGCAGTATTTT
>TRBV5-1|15|-|-|TRBJ2-2
CASRGGTANTGELFF
TGCGCCAGCAGGGGTGGGACGGCGAACACCGGGGAGCTGTTTTTT
>TRBV27|16|-|TRBD2|TRBJ2-3
CASRILAGVSTDTQYF
TGTGCCAGCAGAATACTAGCGGGAGTTAGCACAGATACGCAGTATTTT
>TRBV28|14|-|-|TRBJ1-4
CASTKTVLNEKLFF
TGTGCCAGCACAAAGACGGTACTTAATGAAAAACTGTTTTTT
>TRBV19|14|-|-|TRBJ2-7
CASSIVGQAYEQYF
TGTGCCAGTAGTATAGTCGGACAAGCCTACGAGCAGTACTTC
>TRBV29-1|15|-|-|TRBJ1-1
CSVDLPGGDNTEAFF
TGCAGCGTTGATCTGCCAGGAGGGGACAACACTGAAGCTTTCTTT
>TRBV11-2|15|-|TRBD1|TRBJ2-1
CASSLGGTGGGEQFF
TGTGCCAGCAGCTTAGGTGGGACAGGGGGAGGTGAGCAGTTCTTC
>TRBV27|16|-|TRBD1|TRBJ1-3
CASSLYGQGGGNTIYF
TGTGCCAGCAGTTTATACGGACAGGGGGGTGGAAACACCATATATTTT
>TRBV27|15|-|TRBD2|TRBJ2-1
CASSPRSSGWGEQFF
TGTGCCAGCAGCCCGAGGTCTAGCGGGTGGGGGGAGCAGTTCTTC
>TRBV12-1|18|-|-|TRBJ1-6
CASSFDLTGSSYNSPLHF
TGTGCCAGCAGCTTTGACCTGACAGGAAGCTCCTATAATTCACCCCTCCACTTT
>TRBV3-1/TRBV3-2|14|-|-|TRBJ1-5
CASSQTGEGQPQHF
TGTGCCAGCAGCCAGACAGGCGAAGGTCAGCCCCAGCATTTT
>TRBV19|12|-|-|TRBJ2-5
CASSRGGETQYF
TGTGCCAGTAGTAGGGGTGGAGAGACCCAGTACTTC
>TRBV3-1/TRBV3-2|14|-|-|TRBJ2-7
CASSQLWTDYEQYF
TGTGCCAGCAGCCAACTTTGGACTGACTACGAGCAGTACTTC
>TRBV7-9|16|-|TRBD1|TRBJ2-7
CASSPRGQGEAYEQYF
TGTGCCAGCAGCCCCCGGGGACAGGGAGAAGCCTACGAGCAGTACTTC
>TRBV7-2|14|-|TRBD1|TRBJ2-7
CASSLGQGFYEQYF
TGTGCCAGCAGCTTAGGACAGGGTTTCTACGAGCAGTACTTC
>TRBV7-6|14|-|TRBD1|TRBJ2-7
CASSWDSGGFEQYF
TGTGCCAGCAGCTGGGACAGTGGGGGATTCGAGCAGTACTTC
>TRBV27|19|-|-|TRBJ1-2
CASSSKDPGHQDFNYGYTF
TGTGCCAGCAGTTCAAAAGACCCGGGACATCAGGATTTTAACTATGGCTACACCTTC
>TRBV7-2|14|-|TRBD2|TRBJ2-7
CASSAPGLTYEQYF
TGTGCCAGCAGCGCACCGGGACTAACCTACGAGCAGTACTTC
>TRBV5-1|12|-|-|TRBJ1-1
CASSLRGNEAFF
TGCGCCAGCAGCTTGAGGGGTAATGAAGCTTTCTTT
>TRBV6-5|13|-|-|TRBJ1-5
CASSYGGTQPQHF
TGTGCCAGCAGTTACGGTGGGACTCAGCCCCAGCATTTT
>TRBV11-2|15|-|-|TRBJ2-5
CASSLGRVGQETQYF
TGTGCCAGCAGCTTGGGGCGGGTGGGTCAAGAGACCCAGTACTTC
>TRBV11-2|13|-|TRBD1|TRBJ2-2
CASSEQGSGELFF
TGTGCCAGCAGCGAACAGGGGTCCGGGGAGCTGTTTTTT
>TRBV6-5|15|once|TRBD2|TRBJ2-1
CASSSTGLAGPEQFF
TGTGCCAGCAGTTCCACCGGACTAGCGGGACCTGAGCAGTTCTTC
>TRBV6-5|14|-|TRBD2|TRBJ2-3
CASRRGASTDTQYF
TGTGCCAGCAGGCGGGGGGCTAGCACAGATACGCAGTATTTT
>TRBV6-2/TRBV6-3|14|-|-|TRBJ1-1
CASSYSWGATEAFF
TGTGCCAGCAGTTACTCATGGGGGGCCACTGAAGCTTTCTTT
>TRBV6-5|15|-|-|TRBJ1-3
CATTRTGYSGNTIYF
TGTGCCACCACCCGCACAGGTTACTCTGGAAACACCATATATTTT
>TRBV18|15|-|-|TRBJ2-6
CASSPQGSGANVLTF
TGTGCCAGCTCACCGCAGGGTTCTGGGGCCAACGTCCTGACTTTC
>TRBV9|14|-|-|TRBJ1-1
CASSVATMGTEAFF
TGTGCCAGCAGCGTAGCTACAATGGGCACTGAAGCTTTCTTT
>TRBV28|13|-|-|TRBJ1-2
CASSPPWGYGYTF
TGTGCCAGCAGTCCCCCCTGGGGTTATGGCTACACCTTC
>TRBV28|13|-|-|TRBJ1-1
CASTYRENTEAFF
TGTGCCAGCACCTACAGGGAGAACACTGAAGCTTTCTTT
>TRBV6-6|16|-|-|TRBJ2-2
CASSYSARVNTGELFF
TGTGCCAGCAGTTACTCGGCCAGGGTGAACACCGGGGAGCTGTTTTTT
>TRBV6-5|12|-|-|TRBJ1-1
CASSWMGSEAFF
TGTGCCAGCAGTTGGATGGGGTCTGAAGCTTTCTTT
>TRBV19|15|-|-|TRBJ2-7
CASSIVRGKDYEQYF
TGTGCCAGTAGTATTGTGCGGGGCAAGGACTACGAGCAGTACTTC
>TRBV28|15|-|TRBD2|TRBJ2-7
CASSLRAGGPNEQYF
TGTGCCAGCAGTTTAAGGGCGGGAGGGCCCAACGAGCAGTACTTC
>TRBV28|13|-|-|TRBJ1-1
CAALRQIGTEAFF
TGTGCCGCCCTTCGGCAGATCGGCACTGAAGCTTTCTTT
>TRBV7-2|17|-|-|TRBJ2-7
CASSLVGAGRENYEQYF
TGTGCCAGCAGCTTAGTTGGGGCAGGGAGAGAGAACTACGAGCAGTACTTC
>TRBV13|17|-|TRBD2|TRBJ2-1
CASSLGKRTSNYNEQFF
TGTGCCAGCAGCTTAGGCAAAAGGACTAGCAACTACAATGAGCAGTTCTTC
>TRBV7-9|17|-|TRBD2|TRBJ2-7
CASSLAAGVPSGYEQYF
TGTGCCAGCAGCTTAGCGGCGGGAGTCCCCTCAGGCTACGAGCAGTACTTC
>TRBV30|16|-|TRBD2|TRBJ2-3
CAWKRVAGTYTDTQYF
TGTGCCTGGAAAAGGGTAGCGGGAACCTATACAGATACGCAGTATTTT
>TRBV2|12|-|TRBD1|TRBJ2-1
CATEGAGDEQFF
TGTGCCACCGAGGGGGCAGGGGATGAGCAGTTCTTC
>TRBV24-1|12|-|-|TRBJ2-1
CATSDRGGGQFF
TGTGCCACCAGTGATCGAGGGGGTGGGCAGTTCTTC
>TRBV25-1|15|-|-|TRBJ1-3
CASSAETDSGNTIYF
TGTGCCAGCAGTGCCGAGACGGACTCTGGAAACACCATATATTTT
>TRBV9|17|-|TRBD2|TRBJ2-7
CASSGPTNGEGSYEQYF
TGTGCCAGCAGCGGCCCTACGAATGGGGAGGGTTCCTACGAGCAGTACTTC
>TRBV6-6|13|-|-|TRBJ1-4
CASSQRLGEKLFF
TGTGCCAGCAGTCAGAGACTCGGTGAAAAACTGTTTTTT
>TRBV7-8|14|few|-|TRBJ1-5
CASSVDSSNQPQHF
TGTGCCAGCAGCGTTGACAGCAGCAATCAGCCCCAGCATTTT
>TRBV7-6|14|-|TRBD2|TRBJ2-7
CASSLERGAYEQYF
TGTGCCAGCAGCTTGGAGCGGGGGGCCTACGAGCAGTACTTC
>TRBV7-2|14|-|-|TRBJ2-7
CASTSVGSAYEQYF
TGTGCCAGCACGTCGGTAGGTAGCGCCTACGAGCAGTACTTC
>TRBV24-1|12|-|-|TRBJ2-1
CASGASSNEQFF
TGTGCCTCAGGGGCGTCCTCCAATGAGCAGTTCTTC
>TRBV19|16|few|TRBD2|TRBJ2-4
CATGGLAGAAKNIQYF
TGTGCCACAGGGGGACTAGCGGGAGCAGCCAAAAACATTCAGTACTTC
>TRBV7-9|17|once|-|TRBJ1-1
CASSPKGGRERNTEAFF
TGTGCCAGCAGCCCCAAAGGAGGCAGGGAGCGAAACACTGAAGCTTTCTTT
>TRBV7-2|17|-|-|TRBJ1-3
CASSSTRRTISGNTIYF
TGTGCCAGCAGCTCAACACGACGGACCATCTCTGGAAACACCATATATTTT
>TRBV30|11|few|-|TRBJ2-7
CAWSVQWEQYF
TGTGCCTGGAGTGTACAATGGGAGCAGTACTTC